A single sample is the source of the 8 T cell receptor beta chains below, sequenced in a study of T cell responses to AZD1222 COVID-19 vaccine. Clones were read by immunoSEQ multiplex PCR, and TCRdb kept only the in-frame ones, dropping some. This table has roughly 110,000 clones, around 88% appearing once. Material: peripheral blood, obtained 28 days after the second AZD1222 dose. These receptor sequences come from an adult who received the AZD1222 COVID-19 vaccine.

This sequence joins TRBV18 and TRBJ1-1; the D is unclear. Germline loops: CDR1 KGHSH, CDR2 LQKENI. The CDR3 has 13 residues. Trimming shortened V by 5 bases and J by 0 bases, and 7 bases separated the two germline ends. The CDR3 region is CASSADMNTEAFF. CDR3 DNA: TGTGCCAGCTCAGCAGACATGAACACTGAAGCTTTCTTT.

The V call is TRBV19, the J call TRBJ1-5, with 7 bases that match TRBD1. Germline loops: CDR1 LNHDA, CDR2 SQIVND (reference sequence). V was clipped by 4 bases and J by 2 bases; unmatched bases: 8. The CDR3 covers 16 residues. CDR3 protein: CASSTLGGGGNQPQHF. CDR3 coding DNA: TGTGCCAGTAGTACCCTAGGGGGCGGTGGCAATCAGCCCCAGCATTTT.

The chain carries TRBV19 and TRBJ1-1, with D hard to call. In germline, CDR1 is LNHDA, CDR2 SQIVND (reference sequence). This CDR3 has 14 amino acids. Between the trimmed V and J ends, which lost 5 bases and 0 bases, there was a span of 10 bases. In DNA form, the CDR3 reads TGTGCCAGTAGTTTCGACGAGATGAACACTGAAGCTTTCTTT. It specifies CASSFDEMNTEAFF.

The V gene is TRBV5-3, the J gene TRBJ1-5, with unresolved D. TRBV5-3 has ORF status, its function being uncertain. This CDR3 spans 16 amino acids. The V end was cut by 0 bases, the J end by 2 bases, with 12 bases between. CDR3 sequence reads: CARSLDPGGGNQPQHF. The CDR3 region has the DNA TGTGCCAGAAGCTTGGACCCAGGCGGTGGCAATCAGCCCCAGCATTTT.

The chain links TRBV7-9 to TRBJ1-1; possible D gene TRBD1, 5 bases. The CDR3 runs 15 residues. V lost 5 bases, J lost 0 bases, and 13 bases lay in between. Per germline, CDR1 SEHNR and CDR2 FQNEAQ (reference sequence). CDR3 nucleotides: TGTGCCAGCAGCCCGCCCGGGACGGTGAACACTGAAGCTTTCTTT. It codes for CASSPPGTVNTEAFF.

This clone was picked up a small number of times. The J gene is TRBJ1-3, the V gene TRBV4-2; 8 positions agree with TRBD1. This CDR3 has 15 residues. Germline V gene lookup returns CDR1 LGHNA and CDR2 YNFKEQ. V gave up 3 bases and J gave up 3 bases; unmatched junction bases: 4. As DNA, the CDR3 is TGTGCCAGCAGCCAGACAGGGGATAATGGAAACACCATATATTTT. It yields the protein CASSQTGDNGNTIYF.

This chain uses TRBV7-2 with TRBJ1-5; 7 bases map to TRBD1. Trimming cost V 4 bases and J 2 bases; bases outside gene matches: 5. The CDR3 extends over 15 amino acids. Germline V gene data show CDR1 as SGHTA and CDR2 as FQGNSA. The CDR3 region is CASSSTGVGNQPQHF. CDR3 nucleotides: TGTGCCAGCAGCTCAACAGGGGTGGGCAATCAGCCCCAGCATTTT.

This sequence joins TRBV11-1 and TRBJ2-1; 10 nucleotides agree with TRBD1. The CDR3 extends over 14 amino acids. V was clipped by 5 bases and J by 7 bases; unmatched bases: 5. Germline CDR1 is SGHAT and CDR2 is FQDESV (reference sequence). This CDR3 is CASSSDRGLNEQFF. The CDR3 nucleotides are TGTGCCAGCAGCAGCGACAGGGGGCTAAATGAGCAGTTCTTC.